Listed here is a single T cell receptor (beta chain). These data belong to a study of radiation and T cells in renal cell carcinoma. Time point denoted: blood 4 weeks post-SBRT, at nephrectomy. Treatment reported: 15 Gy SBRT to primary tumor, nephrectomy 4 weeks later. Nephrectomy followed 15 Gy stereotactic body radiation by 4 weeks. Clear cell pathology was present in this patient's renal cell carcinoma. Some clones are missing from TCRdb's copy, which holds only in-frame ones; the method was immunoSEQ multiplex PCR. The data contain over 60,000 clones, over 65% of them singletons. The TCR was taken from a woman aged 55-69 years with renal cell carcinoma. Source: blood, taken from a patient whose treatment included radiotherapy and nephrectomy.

CDR3 sequence reads: CASSLPGQGILYGYTF. The CDR3 coding sequence is TGTGCCAGCAGCTTACCGGGACAGGGAATCCTCTATGGCTACACCTTC. The chain links TRBV7-2 to TRBJ1-2; 9 nucleotides align to TRBD1. The CDR3 spans 16 residues. V dropped 2 bases and J dropped 4; count of bases not matched to a gene: 8. The germline V gene has CDR1 SGHTA and CDR2 FQGNSA.